This T cell receptor beta chain came from a study of blood T cell repertoires in COVID-19. Germline V gene data show CDR1 as SGDLS and CDR2 as YYNGEE. V was pared by 4 bases and J by 5 bases, with 9 bases of the junction left unmatched. The CDR3 extends over 16 amino acids. Authors' analysis steps: Amplifying reference gene primers gave estimates of nucleated cell counts. Libraries were prepared by immunoSEQ multiplex PCR; TCRdb keeps only in-frame clonotypes and omits some of them. From that table come the V and J calls and clone size; the DNA was used to work out D and trimming. There are more than 25,000 clones in the sample; approximately 90% occur only once, and roughly 2.8% lies in the top ten.

This TCR derives from a human donor in a cohort sampled during active COVID-19. Sequencing was done on a sample of peripheral blood. The rearrangement joins TRBV9 to TRBJ2-1, with TRBD2 matching over 10 bases. CDR3 in amino acids: CASSHGNLAGDNEQFF. The CDR3 DNA is TGTGCCAGCAGCCACGGGAATCTAGCGGGAGACAATGAGCAGTTCTTC.